This is a list of T cell receptor beta chains from one sample in a study of control samples from healthy donors and cancer patients. Clones were read by immunoSEQ multiplex PCR, and TCRdb kept only the in-frame ones, dropping some. This table has around 150,000 clones, 70% to 90% appearing once. Sequencing was done on a sample of blood. These receptors were obtained from a man between 25 and 39 years old in good health. Both conserved end residues are part of each CDR3.

>TRBJ2-6|TRBV19
CASRTGAGANVLTF
>TRBJ1-1|TRBV5-1
CASSLGLMNTEAFF
>TRBJ2-7|TRBV5-1
CASSPSGTSGSYEQYF
>TRBJ2-4|TRBV15
CATSREGRVADIQYF
>TRBJ2-2|TRBV5-1
CASSLEGTANTGELFF
>TRBJ2-7|TRBV6-2/TRBV6-3
CASSSPGLASTYEQYF
>TRBJ2-7|TRBV5-1
CASREEVLSSYEQYF
>TRBJ1-6|TRBV6-5
CASIMDRYYNSPLHF
>TRBJ1-5|TRBV18
CASSPQQRQRGGGEGNQPQHF
>TRBJ2-5|TRBV11-2
CASSINTGPMDF
>TRBJ2-1|TRBV19
CASSIRASNSYNEQFF
>TRBJ1-3|TRBV5-1
CASSLAHSSGNTIYF
>TRBJ1-1|TRBV12-3/TRBV12-4
CASLTGLVTEAFF
>TRBJ1-4|TRBV6-5
CASAQGGSNEKLFF
>TRBJ2-3|TRBV10-2
CASNVGTDTQYF
>TRBJ1-1|TRBV9
CASSVDWRGRNTEAFF
>TRBJ1-1|TRBV11-3
CASSLGQGEAFF
>TRBJ2-1|TRBV14
CASSLGLPPRKQFF
>TRBJ2-2|TRBV15
CATSFRLGGELFF
>TRBJ1-2|TRBV28
CASNAGGRLGYGYTF
>TRBJ2-3|TRBV21-1
CASSNRDEGRYTDTQYF
>TRBJ2-3|TRBV13
CASSLGLRDRGTDTQYF
>TRBJ1-1|TRBV12-3/TRBV12-4
CASSPGTSSEAFF
>TRBJ2-1|TRBV7-9
CASSLIWTGENEQFF
>TRBJ2-7|TRBV7-8
CASSLGVGEQYF
>TRBJ1-3|TRBV3-1/TRBV3-2
CASSQGPGNTIYF